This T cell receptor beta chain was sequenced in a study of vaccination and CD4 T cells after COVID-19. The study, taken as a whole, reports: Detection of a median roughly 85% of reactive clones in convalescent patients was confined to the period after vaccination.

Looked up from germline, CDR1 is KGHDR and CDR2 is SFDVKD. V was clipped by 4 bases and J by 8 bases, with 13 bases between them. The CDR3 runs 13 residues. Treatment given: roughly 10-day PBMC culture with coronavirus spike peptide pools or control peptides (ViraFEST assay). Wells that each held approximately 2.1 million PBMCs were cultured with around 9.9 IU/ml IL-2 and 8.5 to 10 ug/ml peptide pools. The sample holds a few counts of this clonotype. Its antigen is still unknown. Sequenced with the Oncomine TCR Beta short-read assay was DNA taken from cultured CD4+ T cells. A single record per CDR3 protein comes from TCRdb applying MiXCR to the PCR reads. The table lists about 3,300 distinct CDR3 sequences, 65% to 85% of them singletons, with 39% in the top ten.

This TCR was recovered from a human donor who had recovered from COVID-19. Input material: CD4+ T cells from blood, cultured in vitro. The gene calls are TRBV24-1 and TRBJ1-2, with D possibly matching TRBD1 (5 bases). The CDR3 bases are TGTGCCACCAGTGACCCCGGGACGGGGGGCTACACCTTC. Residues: CATSDPGTGGYTF.